Sequencing of this TCR beta chain was carried out in a study of cytomegalovirus exposure and HLA in healthy donors. Study information: Genotyping of some 390 donors showed that roughly 83% belonged to the Caucasian-associated ancestry cluster. Study results and limitations: HLA alleles were associated with 15,000 to 20,000 TCR beta sequences in a later analysis at 0.05 false discovery rate.

The PCR employed 60 Vbeta primers together with 13 Jbeta primers. The assay was immunoSEQ multiplex PCR, and TCRdb's table has in-frame clones only and misses some. Of under 200,000 clones in the sample, over 70% were seen once. The CDR3 sequence is 15 residues long. Per germline, CDR1 MNHEY and CDR2 SVGAGI. Trimming at V came to 1 base and at J to 8 bases, leaving 6 bases not matched to a gene. Donors showed nominal health when sampled, although they likely had unrecorded immune exposures. As concerns this clone: What it recognizes is unknown.

The sequencing sample was made of PBMCs. This TCR was recovered from a woman aged 45-60 years in good health and CMV-seronegative. The V gene is TRBV6-5, the J gene TRBJ1-3, with 9 nucleotides matching TRBD1. The CDR3 protein is CASSYLMTGGHTIYF. The CDR3 coding sequence is TGTGCCAGCAGTTACTTAATGACAGGGGGTCACACCATATATTTT.